This passage covers 20 T cell receptor beta chains from one sample sequenced in a study of response to subunit inactivated influenza vaccine. One entry per CDR3 protein, called by TCRdb with MiXCR from the RT-PCR reads. The sample yields about 580,000 distinct CDR3 sequences, 12% to 15% seen once. This specimen was PBMCs from blood, taken roughly 12 days after vaccination. Every receptor here comes from a man aged 50 or older who received an inactivated influenza vaccine.

This clonotype was seen more than once but under ten times. The chain links TRBV6-2 or TRBV6-3 to TRBJ2-4; tentative D call: TRBD2 (5 bases). V lost 2 bases and J 5 bases, leaving 13 bases between the germline ends. Germline V gives CDR1 MNHEY, CDR2 SVGEGT. The CDR3 consists of 15 residues. CDR3 amino acids: CASSYRSGPQNIQYF. The CDR3 region has the DNA TGTGCCAGCAGTTACCGCAGCGGCCCCCAAAACATTCAGTACTTC.

V usage is TRBV12-3 or TRBV12-4 and J usage is TRBJ2-7; 7 nucleotides line up with TRBD2. The CDR3 spans 13 residues. J was trimmed by 6 bases and V by 6 bases; bases with no gene match: 8. Here the CDR3 reads CASSRAGRSEQYF. The CDR3 DNA reads TGTGCCAGCAGCCGAGCGGGGAGGAGCGAGCAGTACTTC.

V usage is TRBV12-3 or TRBV12-4 and J usage is TRBJ1-2; D gene unclear. V gave up 1 base and J gave up 7 bases, with 7 bases separating them. CDR3 length: 12 amino acids. The CDR3: CASSLGAGGYTF. The CDR3 DNA follows: TGTGCCAGCAGTTTAGGGGCAGGTGGCTACACCTTC.

This chain uses TRBV18 with TRBJ2-3; no clear D. V was cut by 1 base and J by 14 bases, with 22 bases left in between. The V gene's germline CDR1 is KGHSH and CDR2 LQKENI. This CDR3 has 15 residues. This CDR3 reads CASSPLNGVADLGYF. For the CDR3, the DNA is TGTGCCAGCTCACCACTAAACGGAGTCGCGGACCTGGGGTATTTT. Using reference TRBV18 and TRBJ2-3 for the parts outside the CDR3, the full variable domain is NAGVMQNPRHLVRRRGQEARLRCSPMKGHSHVYWYRQLPEEGLKFMVYLQKENIIDESGMPKERFSAEFPKEGPSILRIQQVVRGDSAAYFCASSPLNGVADLGYFGPGTRLTVL.

Ten or more counts support this clonotype. The V gene is TRBV5-1, the J gene TRBJ1-1; D uncertain. Germline V gives CDR1 SGHRS, CDR2 YFSETQ. Trimming removed 4 bases from V and 1 base from J, with 11 bases in between. The CDR3 covers 14 residues. CDR3 in amino acids: CASSPTAGNTEAFF. DNA of the CDR3: TGCGCCAGCAGCCCGACGGCAGGGAACACTGAAGCTTTCTTT.

The V gene is TRBV20-1, the J gene TRBJ2-7, with 9 positions matching TRBD2. Trimming removed 5 bases from V and 2 bases from J; junction bases left unmatched: 7. The CDR3 has 14 residues. Germline V CDR1 and CDR2: DFQATT, SNEGSKA (reference sequence). The CDR3 nucleotides are TGCAGTGCTTCCAGGACTAGCGTAGCCTACGAGCAGTACTTC. It codes for CSASRTSVAYEQYF.

The chain couples TRBV29-1 to TRBJ2-7; 9 nucleotides line up with TRBD1. This CDR3 is built from 13 residues. Trimming removed 2 bases from V and 4 bases from J; junction bases left unmatched: 3. In germline, CDR1 is SQVTM, CDR2 ANQGSEA. The CDR3 loop reads CSVEWGQGYEQYF. CDR3 bases: TGCAGCGTTGAATGGGGACAGGGTTACGAGCAGTACTTC.

For this clonotype: Its ends do not fully match the called genes, so a read error is possible. The chain couples TRBV4-2 to TRBJ1-1; a weak D match, TRBD1 (5 bases). Germline V gene sequence: CDR1 LGHNA, CDR2 YNFKEQ. The CDR3 is 13 amino acids. CDR3 in amino acids: CTSSRSGGIEAFF. Written as DNA, the CDR3 is TGTACCAGCAGCCGAAGTGGGGGGATTGAAGCTTTCTTT.

This clonotype came up a few times. The rearrangement links TRBV5-5 to TRBJ1-1, with D possibly being TRBD1 (6 bases). From germline, CDR1 is SGHKS and CDR2 YYEKEE (reference sequence). CDR3 length equals 14 residues. The V and J ends lost 3 bases and 1 base respectively, with 10 bases between them. CDR3 residues: CASSWSRGNTEAFF. The CDR3 bases are TGTGCCAGCAGCTGGAGCAGGGGGAACACTGAAGCTTTCTTT.

This chain connects TRBV5-5 to TRBJ1-3; D not resolved. Trimming cost V 6 bases and J 0 bases, with 13 bases left between them. CDR1 and CDR2 (germline): SGHKS, YYEKEE (reference sequence). CDR3 length: 15 residues. CDR3 loop: CASNFGRSSGNTIYF. For the CDR3, the DNA is TGTGCCAGCAATTTCGGACGGAGCTCTGGAAACACCATATATTTT.

This clonotype came up a few times. The V and J genes are TRBV28 and TRBJ1-2, with TRBD1 matching over 8 bases. The CDR3 has 14 residues. The germline V gene encodes CDR1 MDHEN and CDR2 SYDVKM. The V gene end was trimmed by 3 bases and the J gene end by 3 bases; junction bases not matched to a gene: 3. The CDR3 DNA sequence: TGTGCCAGCAGTTTTACAGGGGGGGACTATGGCTACACCTTC. As protein: CASSFTGGDYGYTF.

A remark on this clonotype: A much larger clone is a single base away; this may be a read error. The chain links TRBV11-2 to TRBJ2-7, with no clear D. The V gene's germline CDR1 is SGHAT and CDR2 FQNNGV. This CDR3 comprises 15 residues. The chain's CDR3 is CASSLVHQTSYEKYF. CDR3 in DNA: TGTGCCAGCAGCTTAGTGCACCAGACCTCCTACGAGAAGTACTTC.

Only a few counts were recorded for this clonotype. The V call is TRBV18, the J call TRBJ1-6; tentative D call: TRBD1 (6 bases). The V gene lost 1 base and the J gene lost 5 bases, with 9 bases spanning the gap. Germline V gene lookup returns CDR1 KGHSH and CDR2 LQKENI. This CDR3 is 15 amino acids long. This CDR3 is CASSPRDIDNSPLHF. CDR3 nucleotides: TGTGCCAGCTCACCACGGGACATCGATAATTCACCCCTCCACTTT.

The chain links TRBV4-3 to TRBJ1-1; no clear D. This CDR3 is built from 14 residues. The V gene's germline CDR1 is LGHNA and CDR2 YSLEER. The ends were cut back, 4 bases at V and 6 bases at J, with 15 bases in the middle. The CDR3 loop is CASSRHGSGAEAFF. CDR3 coding DNA: TGCGCCAGCAGCCGACACGGGAGTGGGGCTGAAGCTTTCTTT.

CDR3 sequence reads: CASSSTRDRVTGQFF. In DNA form, the CDR3 reads TGTGCCAGCAGTTCAACCCGGGACAGGGTTACAGGACAGTTCTTC. The chain carries TRBV12-3 or TRBV12-4 and TRBJ2-1, with 9 bases that match TRBD1. After removal of 4 bases from V and 13 bases from J, the junction contained 14 bases not matched to a gene. CDR3 size: 15 residues.

This clonotype was seen only a few times. The gene calls are TRBV9 and TRBJ2-7; D remains unclear. CDR1 is SGDLS and CDR2 is YYNGEE in the germline V gene. This CDR3 has 15 residues. Trimming took 0 bases from V and 1 from J, leaving 11 bases between them. CDR3 residues: CASSVGGGQSYEQYF. The CDR3 region has the DNA TGTGCCAGCAGCGTAGGTGGTGGGCAGTCCTACGAGCAGTACTTC.

The chain combines TRBV7-2 with TRBJ2-5, with TRBD2 matching 11 bases. Germline V lookup: CDR1 SGHTA, CDR2 FQGNSA. Trimming took 3 bases from V and 2 from J; bases not matched to a gene: 5. This CDR3 has 16 residues. CDR3 coding DNA: TGTGCCAGCAGCTTTAGCGGGAGGGCCCGTCAAGAGACCCAGTACTTC. Residues: CASSFSGRARQETQYF. The entire variable domain, with the rest obtained from reference TRBV7-2 and TRBJ2-5, is as follows: GAGVSQSPSNKVTEKGKDVELRCDPISGHTALYWYRQSLGQGLEFLIYFQGNSAPDKSGLPSDRFSAERTGGSVSTLTIQRTQQEDSAVYLCASSFSGRARQETQYFGPGTRLLVL.

This clonotype was seen a handful of times. The chain joins TRBV28 to TRBJ2-7; no definite D call. The CDR3 totals 16 residues. V lost 3 bases and J lost 5, with 20 bases in between. Germline V gene data show CDR1 as MDHEN and CDR2 as SYDVKM. DNA of the CDR3: TGTGCCAGCAGTTTCCCGTTCGGAGTCGGTTCCCACGAGCAGTACTTC. Protein sequence: CASSFPFGVGSHEQYF.

This sequence joins TRBV12-3 or TRBV12-4 and TRBJ2-1; 7 bases are a match to TRBD1. V was pared by 7 bases and J by 1 base, with 7 bases of the junction left unmatched. This CDR3 spans 15 amino acids. CDR3 sequence (DNA): TGTGCCAGCACCGCCACAGGGGAATCCTACAATGAGCAGTTCTTC. It yields the protein CASTATGESYNEQFF.

This clonotype was seen a handful of times. The rearrangement uses TRBV24-1 and TRBJ1-2; 8 nucleotides line up with TRBD1. The CDR3 covers 13 residues. The germline CDR1 and CDR2 sequences are KGHDR and SFDVKD. V dropped 3 bases and J dropped 7; count of bases not matched to a gene: 3. CDR3 region: CATSDPGGSGYTF. CDR3 coding DNA: TGTGCCACCAGTGATCCAGGGGGCTCTGGCTACACCTTC.